One sample yielded the 27 T cell receptor beta chains listed below, sequenced in a study of cytomegalovirus exposure and HLA in healthy donors. The PCR had 60 Vbeta and 13 Jbeta primers. Produced via immunoSEQ multiplex PCR; TCRdb's table is partial and in-frame only. Of 74,000 or so clones in the sample, 77% were seen once. Sample: PBMCs. The receptors derive from a man in his forties or fifties in good health and CMV-seropositive.

The V call is TRBV18, the J call TRBJ2-3; tentative D call: TRBD2 (6 bases). Germline-derived CDR1 and CDR2 are KGHSH and LQKENI. V lost 4 bases and J 4 bases, leaving 18 bases between the germline ends. The CDR3 covers 16 residues. The CDR3 loop is CASSHGGAQRADTQYF. The CDR3 nucleotides read TGTGCCAGCTCACATGGAGGGGCACAACGGGCAGATACGCAGTATTTT.

CDR3 sequence: CASSTTVLNEQFF. The CDR3 DNA reads TGCGCCAGCAGTACGACAGTCCTCAATGAGCAGTTCTTC. J is TRBJ2-1 and V is TRBV4-3; D may be TRBD1 (5 bases). Between the trimmed V and J ends, which lost 6 bases and 6 bases, there was a span of 12 bases. CDR1 is LGHNA and CDR2 is YSLEER in the germline V gene. The CDR3 runs 13 residues.

Only one count was recorded for this clone. J is TRBJ1-2 and V is TRBV23-1; D call uncertain. TRBV23-1 is reported as an ORF; its role is uncertain. CDR3 size: 17 residues. Trimming cost V 0 bases and J 4 bases, with 18 bases left between them. DNA of the CDR3: TGCGCCAGCAGTCAATCAGTCCGCTTACAGCTTTTCTATGGCTACACCTTC. Translation: CASSQSVRLQLFYGYTF.

The rearrangement links TRBV2 to TRBJ2-1, with TRBD2 identical over 9 bases. Per the germline V gene, CDR1 is SNHLY and CDR2 is FYNNEI. J gave up 5 bases and V 7 bases, and 3 bases lay outside the gene matches. The CDR3 contains 13 residues. This CDR3 reads CASKTSGNNEQFF. The DNA for the CDR3 is TGTGCCAGCAAGACTAGCGGTAACAATGAGCAGTTCTTC.

This chain connects TRBV7-9 to TRBJ2-7; 8 bases are a match to TRBD1. This CDR3 is 15 amino acids long. V lost 5 bases to trimming and J lost 0 bases; unmatched junction nucleotides: 6. Germline V gene lookup returns CDR1 SEHNR and CDR2 FQNEAQ (reference sequence). The CDR3 reads CASSNRDRSSYEQYF. The CDR3 DNA follows: TGTGCCAGCAGCAACCGGGACAGGTCCTCCTACGAGCAGTACTTC.

This rearrangement joins TRBV15 to TRBJ2-2; 7 positions match TRBD2. The CDR3 length is 20 residues. CDR1 LNHNV and CDR2 YYDKDF come from the germline V gene (reference sequence). The ends lost 4 bases at V and 1 base at J; junction bases unmatched: 18. This CDR3 reads CATSKSLPSGGTMNTGELFF. CDR3 sequence (DNA): TGTGCCACCAGCAAATCCCTTCCTAGCGGAGGAACCATGAACACCGGGGAGCTGTTTTTT.

The chain uses TRBV7-9 and TRBJ1-2; 9 bases align to TRBD1. CDR1 SEHNR and CDR2 FQNEAQ come from the germline V gene (reference sequence). The CDR3 length is 13 residues. V shed 6 bases and J 10 bases; nucleotides not matched to a gene: 9. The CDR3 bases are TGTGCCAGCAGGACGGGACAGGGCCCTATCTACACCTTC. Amino acid sequence: CASRTGQGPIYTF.

The V gene is TRBV27, the J gene TRBJ1-1; 11 positions match TRBD1. After removal of 6 bases from V and 3 bases from J, the junction contained 3 bases not matched to a gene. CDR1 is MNHEY, CDR2 SMNVEV, per germline (reference sequence). The CDR3 is 14 residues long. CDR3 in DNA: TGTGCCAGCAGGGACAGGGGGCACGACACTGAAGCTTTCTTT. It translates to CASRDRGHDTEAFF.

The V gene is TRBV21-1, the J gene TRBJ2-7; TRBD1 is the table's D call and was not checked against the DNA. TRBV21-1 is deemed a pseudogene. The CDR3 is made up of 14 amino acids. CDR3 region: CARYLTIVSYEQYF. CDR3 in DNA: TGTGCCAGATACCTGACAATCGTATCCTACGAGCAGTACTTC.

The chain is built from TRBV6-4 and TRBJ2-7, with TRBD2 matching over 7 bases. The J call may be mistaken, given a closer DNA end match to TRBJ2-1. Germline V gives CDR1 MRHNA, CDR2 SNTAGT. The CDR3 is made up of 13 amino acids. The CDR3 DNA follows: TGTGCCAGCAGTGGGACTAGGTACAATGAGCAGTTCTTC. Translation: CASSGTRYNEQFF.

Of note for this clone: An end of the junction does not agree with germline; a read error may underlie this. This chain joins TRBV5-8 and TRBJ1-1; D is unclear. The germline V gene has CDR1 SGHTS and CDR2 YDEGEE. This CDR3 comprises 13 residues. CDR3 in amino acids: CASSLTKNTEAFF. The CDR3, as DNA: TGTGCCAGCAGCTTAACGAAGAACACCGAAGCTTTCTTT.

There are a few counts of this clone. The CDR3 region is CASRKVTTGGVQGYTF. Written as DNA, the CDR3 is TGTGCCAGCAGGAAAGTCACGACAGGGGGTGTGCAGGGCTACACCTTC. V gene TRBV5-6 combines with J gene TRBJ1-2, with 9 positions matching TRBD1. The ends lost 5 bases at V and 8 bases at J; junction bases unmatched: 16. The CDR3 is 16 amino acids. Germline assignment: CDR1 SGHDT and CDR2 YYEEEE.

The gene calls are TRBV5-4 and TRBJ1-1, with a possible D match to TRBD1 (5 bases). V was shortened by 6 bases and J by 6 bases, with 9 bases between the two germline ends. This CDR3 comprises 11 residues. CDR1 is SGHNT and CDR2 is YYREEE in the germline V gene (reference sequence). The CDR3 nucleotides are TGTGCCAGCACTGTAGGGGCTGAAGCTTTCTTT. Amino acid sequence: CASTVGAEAFF.

This chain connects TRBV7-9 to TRBJ2-3; TRBD2 matches 14 bases. V lost 1 base and J lost 3; bases outside the gene matches: 6. Germline V gene lookup returns CDR1 SEHNR and CDR2 FQNEAQ (reference sequence). This CDR3 is 18 amino acids long. The DNA of the CDR3 is TGTGCCAGCAGCTTAGAAGGTAGACTAGCGGGAGGGACAGATACGCAGTATTTT. Residues: CASSLEGRLAGGTDTQYF.

This clone has only one observation. This chain links TRBV19 with TRBJ1-5, with a possible D match to TRBD1 (5 bases). V dropped 4 bases and J dropped 6 bases, with 13 bases sitting between them. Germline values: CDR1 LNHDA, CDR2 SQIVND (reference sequence). This CDR3 contains 14 residues. As DNA, the CDR3 is TGTGCCAGTAGTAGTCAGGGACTATCTCAGCCCCAGCATTTT. Translation gives CASSSQGLSQPQHF.

The chain recombines TRBV5-3 with TRBJ2-1; TRBD2 matches 8 bases. TRBV5-3 is recorded as an ORF, its role being uncertain. The CDR3 loop spans 16 amino acids. V lost 1 base to trimming and J lost 5 bases; unmatched junction nucleotides: 8. The CDR3 nucleotides read TGTGCCAGAAGCTTGTATCGGGAGGGAGGTCACAATGAGCAGTTCTTC. Protein: CARSLYREGGHNEQFF.

This sequence joins TRBV11-2 and TRBJ2-1; TRBD2 matches 10 bases. Germline CDR1 reads SGHAT; CDR2 reads FQNNGV. This CDR3 region has 19 residues. Trimming took 6 bases from V and 0 from J; bases not matched to a gene: 14. Written as DNA, the CDR3 is TGTGCCAGCAGGACCCTGGTACTAGCGGGACGCAGCTCCTACAATGAGCAGTTCTTC. Protein sequence: CASRTLVLAGRSSYNEQFF.

The rearrangement links TRBV19 to TRBJ1-4; D is unclear. V was cut by 3 bases and J by 2 bases, with 10 bases left in between. Germline V lookup: CDR1 LNHDA, CDR2 SQIVND (reference sequence). The CDR3 has 15 residues. CDR3 nucleotides: TGTGCCAGTAGTATTTGGCAGGCGACTAATGAAAAACTGTTTTTT. The encoded protein is CASSIWQATNEKLFF.

This chain joins TRBV27 and TRBJ2-3, with 14 bases matching TRBD2. CDR3 size: 19 residues. Germline CDR1 reads MNHEY; CDR2 reads SMNVEV (reference sequence). The junction had 13 bases not matched to a gene; V was cut back by 5 bases and J by 3 bases. DNA for the CDR3: TGTGCCAGCAGTGCAAAGGGACTAGCGGGAGAAGCTGTTACAGATACGCAGTATTTT. Protein product: CASSAKGLAGEAVTDTQYF.

This clone was recorded once. The chain recombines TRBV6-5 with TRBJ1-5, with D tentatively TRBD1 (5 bases). Germline values: CDR1 MNHEY, CDR2 SVGAGI. Between the trimmed V and J ends, which lost 5 bases and 9 bases, there was a span of 17 bases. The CDR3 is 14 residues long. The CDR3 here is CASSPGTPGGPQHF. CDR3 coding DNA: TGTGCCAGCAGTCCCGGGACTCCCGGAGGGCCCCAGCATTTT.

The chain is built from TRBV5-4 and TRBJ1-4, with a tentative D call TRBD1 (6 bases). With 4 bases removed from V and 5 bases from J, the gap between germline ends came to 15 bases. Germline V gives CDR1 SGHNT, CDR2 YYREEE (reference sequence). The CDR3 has 15 amino acids. CDR3 protein: CASSREGGPNEKLFF. The CDR3 coding sequence is TGTGCCAGCAGCCGGGAGGGGGGGCCAAATGAAAAACTGTTTTTT.

The rearrangement links TRBV28 to TRBJ2-7; D ambiguous. There are 14 residues in the CDR3. Trimming took off 1 base at V and 1 base at J, with 8 bases between the two ends. Germline lookup yields CDR1 MDHEN and CDR2 SYDVKM. DNA of the CDR3: TGTGCCAGCAGTTTATCCCTGTATTCCTACGAGCAGTACTTC. Translated, it gives CASSLSLYSYEQYF.

CDR3 residues: CAISETALTSGRGNEQFF. DNA for the CDR3: TGTGCCATCAGTGAGACAGCCCTGACTAGCGGGAGGGGGAATGAGCAGTTCTTC. The V call is TRBV10-3, the J call TRBJ2-1, with TRBD2 identical over 14 bases. V trimming: 2 bases; J trimming: 7 bases; junction bases outside the gene matches: 10. This CDR3 spans 18 amino acids. Germline V gene lookup returns CDR1 ENHRY and CDR2 SYGVKD.

The rearrangement uses TRBV21-1 and TRBJ2-1; the DNA was not used to check the table's D call, TRBD2. TRBV21-1 is a pseudogene. The CDR3 runs 17 residues. The CDR3 DNA follows: TGTGCCAGCAGAACTAGCGGGAGTAGAAGCTCCTACAATGAGCAGTTCTTC. The encoded protein is CASRTSGSRSSYNEQFF.

The chain is built from TRBV7-8 and TRBJ2-1; 15 bases are shared with TRBD2. V gave up 2 bases and J gave up 8 bases; unmatched junction bases: 4. Germline lookup yields CDR1 SGHVS and CDR2 FQNEAQ. The CDR3 is made up of 16 amino acids. This chain's CDR3 is CASSLMGLAGGHEQFF. CDR3 nucleotides: TGTGCCAGCAGCTTAATGGGACTAGCGGGAGGCCATGAGCAGTTCTTC.

Of note for this clone: A junction boundary mismatches the germline segment, possibly from a read error. The V call is TRBV11-2, the J call TRBJ2-6, with D tentatively TRBD1 (5 bases). CDR3 length equals 16 residues. In germline, CDR1 is SGHAT, CDR2 FQNNGV. This chain's CDR3 is CASSVRLVSGANGLTF. The CDR3 DNA follows: TGTGCCAGCAGCGTGCGTCTAGTCTCTGGGGCCAACGGCCTGACTTTC.

V gene TRBV4-1 combines with J gene TRBJ2-4; D is unclear. CDR3 length: 16 residues. Germline assignment: CDR1 MGHRA and CDR2 YSYEKL. V dropped 3 bases and J dropped 2 bases, with 14 bases sitting between them. Here the CDR3 DNA reads TGCGCCAGCAGCCACCCCTCCCGCGAACCCAAAAACATTCAGTACTTC. This sequence encodes CASSHPSREPKNIQYF.